Presented here are 27 T cell receptor beta chains from one specimen sequenced in a study of CD8+CD57+ T cells in acquired aplastic anemia (dated by TCRdb to 2017 to 2018). Flow cytometry had shown CD8+CD57+ cell expansion in the patients selected for sequencing. TCRdb records Illumina HiSeq 2000 as the sequencer. Profiling of TCR beta VDJ combinations and CDR3 sequences used genomic DNA as the template. The public sequencing data were trimmed at Q25 with fastp and processed into clonotypes with MiXCR by TCRdb, which kept only in-frame beta chains. Each entry merges the rows of one CDR3 protein and shows their most common DNA and genes. The sample includes around 290,000 distinct CDR3 sequences, with roughly 59% observed a single time. Of the sample, roughly 1.2% falls within the top ten clones. Sequencing used sorted CD4+, CD8+, or CD8+CD57+ T cells (not recorded which) from PBMCs. These receptors were obtained from a human donor with aplastic anemia.

CDR3 protein: CATAKLVGTATNEKLFF. In nucleotides, the CDR3 is TGTGCCACCGCGAAGCTGGTCGGTACCGCAACTAATGAAAAACTGTTTTTT. The chain carries TRBV15 and TRBJ1-4; D gene unclear. Germline lookup yields CDR1 LNHNV and CDR2 YYDKDF (reference sequence). The CDR3 runs 17 residues. Between the trimmed V and J ends, which lost 8 bases and 0 bases, there was a span of 19 bases. Complete variable domain (other parts from reference TRBV15 and TRBJ1-4): DAMVIQNPRYQVTQFGKPVTLSCSQTLNHNVMYWYQQKSSQAPKLLFHYYDKDFNNEADTPDNFQSRRPNTSFCFLDIRSPGLGDTAMYLCATAKLVGTATNEKLFFGSGTQLSVL.

This clonotype has a count of ten or more. This chain joins TRBV7-2 and TRBJ2-4, with TRBD2 identical over 15 bases. V dropped 5 bases and J dropped 6; count of bases not matched to a gene: 5. The germline V gene encodes CDR1 SGHTA and CDR2 FQGNSA. The CDR3 consists of 16 residues. CDR3 nucleotide sequence: TGTGCCAGCAGCACTGGACTAGCGGGGGGGCGAAACATTCAGTACTTC. As protein: CASSTGLAGGRNIQYF.

The chain joins TRBV9 to TRBJ2-2, with 13 bases aligning to TRBD2. After removal of 4 bases from V and 7 bases from J, the junction contained 4 bases not matched to a gene. The CDR3 has 15 residues. The germline gives CDR1 SGDLS, CDR2 YYNGEE. Here the CDR3 DNA reads TGTGCCAGCAGCAGGACTAGCGGGAGTGGCGGGGAGCTGTTTTTT. It specifies CASSRTSGSGGELFF.

The chain employs TRBV5-1 and TRBJ2-1, with 11 bases that match TRBD2. This CDR3 has 14 amino acids. The V gene's germline CDR1 is SGHRS and CDR2 YFSETQ. V lost 4 bases and J lost 8; bases outside the gene matches: 5. The CDR3 DNA is TGCGCCAGCAGCAGAACTAGCGGGGGCTATGAGCAGTTCTTC. Translated, it gives CASSRTSGGYEQFF.

This sequence joins TRBV15 and TRBJ1-4; the D is unclear. V was pared by 0 bases and J by 1 base, with 6 bases between. Germline loops: CDR1 LNHNV, CDR2 YYDKDF (reference sequence). This CDR3 is built from 15 residues. Here the CDR3 reads CATSRDRGTNEKLFF. The CDR3 DNA sequence: TGTGCCACCAGCAGAGATCGGGGAACTAATGAAAAACTGTTTTTT.

The rearrangement joins TRBV20-1 to TRBJ2-3, with 9 bases fitting TRBD2. The CDR3 totals 15 residues. Looked up from germline, CDR1 is DFQATT and CDR2 is SNEGSKA (reference sequence). V gave up 3 bases and J gave up 5 bases; unmatched junction bases: 9. CDR3 nucleotide sequence: TGCAGTGCTAGTACTTTAGCGGGGGCGGGAGATACGCAGTATTTT. Translation gives CSASTLAGAGDTQYF.

As for this clonotype: One end of the junction is discordant with germline, which a read error may explain. This chain connects TRBV15 to TRBJ1-1; D not resolved. The CDR3 is made up of 8 amino acids. The germline V gene has CDR1 LNHNV and CDR2 YYDKDF (reference sequence). CDR3 amino acids: CATSRDEF. In DNA, the CDR3 is TGTGCCACCAGCAGAGATGAGTTT.

V and J are TRBV20-1 and TRBJ2-2, with D uncertain. The CDR3 loop spans 14 amino acids. Germline CDR1 and CDR2: DFQATT and SNEGSKA (reference sequence). Deletions cut 2 bases from V and 5 bases from J, with 12 bases between. The CDR3 sequence: CSARLPRGTGELFF. DNA of the CDR3: TGCAGTGCTAGACTCCCCCGAGGTACCGGGGAGCTGTTTTTT.

This clonotype was observed a few times. The chain uses TRBV20-1 and TRBJ2-3, with 8 bases matching TRBD2. The germline V gene encodes CDR1 DFQATT and CDR2 SNEGSKA (reference sequence). Trimming at V came to 5 bases and at J to 5 bases, leaving 12 bases not matched to a gene. The CDR3 has 15 amino acids. CDR3 coding DNA: TGCAGTGCTGCCGGTTTGGATAGCGGGGTAGATACGCAGTATTTT. Amino acids: CSAAGLDSGVDTQYF.

This rearrangement joins TRBV24-1 to TRBJ2-3; TRBD2 aligns across 7 bases. The length of the CDR3 is 15 residues. The J segment lost 2 bases and the V segment lost 4 bases, leaving 5 bases of the junction unmatched. Germline CDR1 is KGHDR and CDR2 is SFDVKD. The CDR3 loop is CATSDLRGNTDTQYF. The CDR3 DNA is TGTGCCACCAGTGACCTGCGGGGGAACACAGATACGCAGTATTTT.

This rearrangement joins TRBV9 to TRBJ1-1; unclear D gene. Trimming left V 0 bases short and J 0 bases short, with 9 bases between. The CDR3 extends over 15 amino acids. CDR1 and CDR2 from the germline V gene are SGDLS and YYNGEE. The CDR3, as DNA: TGTGCCAGCAGCGTAGTTTCCCTAGTGAACACTGAAGCTTTCTTT. Amino acids: CASSVVSLVNTEAFF.

The J gene is TRBJ2-5, the V gene TRBV24-1; D uncertain. The CDR3 consists of 12 residues. Germline V lookup: CDR1 KGHDR, CDR2 SFDVKD. Trimming removed 1 base at V and 6 bases at J, with 5 bases between. CDR3 sequence reads: CATSDFMKTQYF. The CDR3, as DNA: TGTGCCACCAGTGATTTTATGAAGACCCAGTACTTC.

This chain joins TRBV6-5 and TRBJ2-7; D is ambiguous. Trimming cost V 1 base and J 3 bases, with 10 bases left between them. The CDR3 is 14 amino acids. CDR1 is MNHEY, CDR2 SVGAGI, per germline. CDR3 DNA: TGTGCCAGCAGTTACTGGCCCGAGCTCTACGAGCAGTACTTC. It specifies CASSYWPELYEQYF.

V usage is TRBV29-1 and J usage is TRBJ2-1; TRBD1 aligns across 9 bases. Germline CDR1 is SQVTM and CDR2 is ANQGSEA. The CDR3 is 13 amino acids. J lost 9 bases, V lost 7 bases, and 10 bases had no gene match. CDR3 residues: CSATGTGFSEQFF. Here the CDR3 DNA reads TGCAGCGCTACCGGGACAGGGTTCAGTGAGCAGTTCTTC.

Many counts were recorded for this clonotype. The chain links TRBV7-9 to TRBJ1-2, with TRBD1 matching over 7 bases. CDR1 SEHNR and CDR2 FQNEAQ come from the germline V gene (reference sequence). The trim removed 5 bases at V and 8 bases at J, leaving 11 bases unmatched. CDR3 size: 14 residues. This CDR3 is CASSPFGQVGGYTF. CDR3 coding DNA: TGTGCCAGCAGCCCATTCGGACAGGTTGGAGGCTACACCTTC.

This sequence joins TRBV7-3 and TRBJ2-2; 11 nucleotides line up with TRBD2. Trimming removed 5 bases from V and 1 base from J; junction bases left unmatched: 6. There are 17 residues in the CDR3. Germline V CDR1 and CDR2: SGHTA, FQGTGA. The CDR3 DNA is TGTGCCAGCAGCAGAATAGCGGGAGGGTTGAACACCGGGGAGCTGTTTTTT. It encodes CASSRIAGGLNTGELFF.

This clonotype was seen at least ten times. The DNA for the CDR3 is TGTGCCAGCCTTATACCAGGGCAGAGCACTGAAGCTTTCTTT. Residues: CASLIPGQSTEAFF. The V call is TRBV12-3 or TRBV12-4, the J call TRBJ1-1, with D possibly TRBD1 on 5 matching bases. The CDR3 spans 14 residues. With 8 bases removed from V and 4 bases from J, the gap between germline ends came to 17 bases.

The V and J genes are TRBV12-3 or TRBV12-4 and TRBJ1-2, with D perhaps TRBD1 (5 bases). CDR3 size: 11 residues. V was cut by 9 bases and J by 8 bases, with 13 bases left in between. CDR3 protein: CASQGAGGYTF. The CDR3 DNA reads TGTGCCAGTCAGGGCGCGGGAGGCTACACCTTC.

V usage is TRBV10-3 and J usage is TRBJ1-4, with D possibly TRBD1 on 5 matching bases. CDR3 length: 16 residues. Germline V gene lookup returns CDR1 ENHRY and CDR2 SYGVKD. Trimming shortened V by 0 bases and J by 5 bases, and 13 bases separated the two germline ends. The CDR3 DNA reads as TGTGCCATCAGTGAGTCAAGTTCAGGGTCCAATGAAAAACTGTTTTTT. This gives the protein CAISESSSGSNEKLFF.

The V gene is TRBV7-9, the J gene TRBJ2-7, with a tentative D call TRBD2 (6 bases). Deletions cut 6 bases from V and 5 bases from J, with 20 bases between. Germline CDR1 and CDR2: SEHNR and FQNEAQ (reference sequence). The CDR3 runs to 15 residues. The CDR3 DNA reads as TGTGCCAGCAGTCTAACTGACGAGACTAGTAACGAGCAGTACTTC. Encoded protein: CASSLTDETSNEQYF.

This clonotype was seen ten or more times. The genes are TRBV6-5 and TRBJ1-6; weak D call: TRBD1 (5 bases). V lost 6 bases and J 6 bases, leaving 12 bases between the germline ends. CDR1 and CDR2 from the germline V gene are MNHEY and SVGAGI. The CDR3 totals 14 residues. CDR3 protein: CASRLRVLNSPLHF. DNA for the CDR3: TGTGCCAGCAGGCTCAGGGTGCTTAATTCACCCCTCCACTTT.

V gene TRBV24-1 combines with J gene TRBJ2-1; D is unresolved. This CDR3 contains 13 residues. In germline, CDR1 is KGHDR, CDR2 SFDVKD. V lost 1 base to trimming and J lost 6 bases, with 6 bases between them. The CDR3 reads CATSDFGRNEQFF. The CDR3 coding sequence is TGTGCCACCAGTGATTTTGGGCGCAATGAGCAGTTCTTC.

The genes are TRBV24-1 and TRBJ2-3, with unresolved D. The CDR3 extends over 15 amino acids. CDR1 and CDR2 (germline): KGHDR, SFDVKD. V shed 0 bases and J shed 0 bases, with 6 bases lying between them. CDR3 sequence (DNA): TGTGCCACCAGTGATTTGCATTGGAGCACAGATACGCAGTATTTT. Translation: CATSDLHWSTDTQYF.

This clonotype showed up many times. V usage is TRBV3-1 and J usage is TRBJ1-2; TRBD1 aligns across 11 bases. Germline CDR1 reads LGHDT; CDR2 reads YNNKEL (reference sequence). The ends lost 5 bases at V and 3 bases at J; junction bases unmatched: 2. The CDR3 sequence is 14 residues long. The DNA of the CDR3 is TGTGCCAGCAGCATGGGACAGGGGGACTATGGCTACACCTTC. Translating gives CASSMGQGDYGYTF. The full variable domain, its missing parts supplied by reference TRBV3-1 and TRBJ1-2, is DTAVSQTPKYLVTQMGNDKSIKCEQNLGHDTMYWYKQDSKKFLKIMFSYNNKELIINETVPNRFSPKSPDKAHLNLHINSLELGDSAVYFCASSMGQGDYGYTFGSGTRLTVV.

The count of this clonotype is one. The V gene is TRBV10-3, the J gene TRBJ1-1, with TRBD1 as a possible D gene (5 bases). The germline CDR1 and CDR2 sequences are ENHRY and SYGVKD. This CDR3 region has 14 residues. With 10 bases removed from V and 4 bases from J, the gap between germline ends came to 19 bases. The CDR3 here is CASSSQTVSTEAFF. The CDR3 DNA sequence: TGTGCCAGCAGCTCGCAGACAGTGAGCACTGAAGCTTTCTTT.

The table lists this clonotype with many counts. The chain uses TRBV6-5 and TRBJ1-3, with TRBD1 as a possible D gene (5 bases). V was pared by 6 bases and J by 3 bases, with 9 bases between. The CDR3 consists of 13 residues. CDR1 is MNHEY, CDR2 SVGAGI, per germline. CDR3 bases: TGTGCCAGCAGACAAACAGGTGGAAACACCATATATTTT. Translation gives CASRQTGGNTIYF.

V is TRBV7-9 and J is TRBJ1-5, with D uncertain. Trimming shortened V by 3 bases and J by 3 bases, and 18 bases separated the two germline ends. Germline CDR1 reads SEHNR; CDR2 reads FQNEAQ (reference sequence). CDR3 length: 17 amino acids. The CDR3 spells CASSLGRSGPTNQPQHF. The CDR3 coding sequence is TGTGCCAGCAGCTTGGGCCGTTCTGGTCCAACCAATCAGCCCCAGCATTTT.